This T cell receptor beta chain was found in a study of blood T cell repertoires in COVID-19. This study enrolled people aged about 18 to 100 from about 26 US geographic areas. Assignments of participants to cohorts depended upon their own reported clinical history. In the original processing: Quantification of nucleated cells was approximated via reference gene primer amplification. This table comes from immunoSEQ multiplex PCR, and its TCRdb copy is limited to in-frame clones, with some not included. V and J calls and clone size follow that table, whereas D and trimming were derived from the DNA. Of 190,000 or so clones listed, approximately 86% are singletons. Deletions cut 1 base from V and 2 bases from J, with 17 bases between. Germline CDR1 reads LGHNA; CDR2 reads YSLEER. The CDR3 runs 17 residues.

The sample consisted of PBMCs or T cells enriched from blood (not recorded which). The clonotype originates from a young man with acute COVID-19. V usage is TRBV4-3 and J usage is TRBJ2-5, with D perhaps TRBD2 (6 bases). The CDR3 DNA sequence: TGCGCCAGCAGCCAAGTCGGTTCGGCGGGGACGCAAGAGACCCAGTACTTC. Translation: CASSQVGSAGTQETQYF.